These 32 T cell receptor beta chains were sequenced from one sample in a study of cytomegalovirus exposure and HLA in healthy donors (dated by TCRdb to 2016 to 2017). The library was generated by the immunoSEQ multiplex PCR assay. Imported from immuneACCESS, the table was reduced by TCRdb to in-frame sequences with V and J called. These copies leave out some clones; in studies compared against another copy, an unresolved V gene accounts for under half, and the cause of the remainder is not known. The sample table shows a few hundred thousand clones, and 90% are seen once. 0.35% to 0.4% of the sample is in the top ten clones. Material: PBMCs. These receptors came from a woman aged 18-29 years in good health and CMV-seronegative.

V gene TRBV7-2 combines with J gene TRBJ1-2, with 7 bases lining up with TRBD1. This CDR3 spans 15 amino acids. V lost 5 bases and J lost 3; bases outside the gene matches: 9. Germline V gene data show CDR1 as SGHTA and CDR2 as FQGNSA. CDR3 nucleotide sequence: TGTGCCAGCAGCCCTCGCGACAGGGCCTACTATGGCTACACCTTC. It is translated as CASSPRDRAYYGYTF.

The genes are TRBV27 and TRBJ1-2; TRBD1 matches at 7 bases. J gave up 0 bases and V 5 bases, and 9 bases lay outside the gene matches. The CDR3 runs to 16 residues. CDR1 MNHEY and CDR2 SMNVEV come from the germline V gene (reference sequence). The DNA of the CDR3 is TGTGCCAGCAGTCCCGACCGACAGGGCCCTAACTATGGCTACACCTTC. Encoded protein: CASSPDRQGPNYGYTF.

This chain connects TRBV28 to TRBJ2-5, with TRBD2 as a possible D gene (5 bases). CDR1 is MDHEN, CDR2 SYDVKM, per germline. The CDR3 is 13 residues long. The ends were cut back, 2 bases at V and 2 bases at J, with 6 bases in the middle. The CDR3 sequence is CASSLVAQETQYF. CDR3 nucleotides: TGTGCCAGCAGTTTAGTAGCGCAAGAGACCCAGTACTTC.

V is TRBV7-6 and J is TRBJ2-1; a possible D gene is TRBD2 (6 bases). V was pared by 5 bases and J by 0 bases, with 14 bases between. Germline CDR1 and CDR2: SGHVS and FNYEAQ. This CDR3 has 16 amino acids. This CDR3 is CASSLSGSSSYNEQFF. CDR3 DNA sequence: TGTGCCAGCAGCCTTAGCGGATCAAGCTCCTACAATGAGCAGTTCTTC.

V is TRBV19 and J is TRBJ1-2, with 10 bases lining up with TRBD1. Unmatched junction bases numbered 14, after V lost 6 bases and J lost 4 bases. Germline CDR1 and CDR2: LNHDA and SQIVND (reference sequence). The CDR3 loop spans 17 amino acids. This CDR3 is CASSPSRDRGKGYGYTF. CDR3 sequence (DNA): TGTGCCAGTAGCCCGTCCCGGGACAGGGGAAAAGGCTATGGCTACACCTTC.

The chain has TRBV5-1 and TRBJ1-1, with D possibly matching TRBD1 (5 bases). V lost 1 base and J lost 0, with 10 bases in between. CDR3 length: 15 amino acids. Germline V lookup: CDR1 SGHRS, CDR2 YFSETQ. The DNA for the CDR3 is TGCGCCAGCAGCTTGACAGGAACAATGAACACTGAAGCTTTCTTT. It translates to CASSLTGTMNTEAFF.

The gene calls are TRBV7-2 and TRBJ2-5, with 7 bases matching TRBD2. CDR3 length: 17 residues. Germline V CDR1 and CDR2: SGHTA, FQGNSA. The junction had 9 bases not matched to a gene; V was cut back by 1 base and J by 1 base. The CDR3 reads CASSLVFPGRVQETQYF. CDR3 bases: TGTGCCAGCAGCTTAGTTTTCCCGGGGAGGGTCCAAGAGACCCAGTACTTC. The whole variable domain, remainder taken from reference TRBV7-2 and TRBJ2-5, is GAGVSQSPSNKVTEKGKDVELRCDPISGHTALYWYRQSLGQGLEFLIYFQGNSAPDKSGLPSDRFSAERTGGSVSTLTIQRTQQEDSAVYLCASSLVFPGRVQETQYFGPGTRLLVL.

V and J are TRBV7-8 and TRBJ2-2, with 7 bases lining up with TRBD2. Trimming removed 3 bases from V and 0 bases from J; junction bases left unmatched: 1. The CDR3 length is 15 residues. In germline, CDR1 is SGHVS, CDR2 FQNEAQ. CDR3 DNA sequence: TGTGCCAGCAGCTTGAGCGGGGCGAACACCGGGGAGCTGTTTTTT. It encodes CASSLSGANTGELFF.

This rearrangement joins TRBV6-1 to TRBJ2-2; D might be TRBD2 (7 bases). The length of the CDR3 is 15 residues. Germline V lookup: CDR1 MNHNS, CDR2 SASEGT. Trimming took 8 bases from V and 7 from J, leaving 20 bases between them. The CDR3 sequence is CASFRTGGPFGELFF. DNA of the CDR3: TGTGCCAGCTTCCGGACCGGGGGGCCTTTCGGGGAGCTGTTTTTT.

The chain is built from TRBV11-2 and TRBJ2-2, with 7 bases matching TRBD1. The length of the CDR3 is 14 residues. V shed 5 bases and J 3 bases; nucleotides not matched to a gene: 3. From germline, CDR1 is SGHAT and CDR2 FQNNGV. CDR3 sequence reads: CASSQDRDTGELFF. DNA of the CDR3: TGTGCCAGCAGCCAAGACAGGGACACCGGGGAGCTGTTTTTT.

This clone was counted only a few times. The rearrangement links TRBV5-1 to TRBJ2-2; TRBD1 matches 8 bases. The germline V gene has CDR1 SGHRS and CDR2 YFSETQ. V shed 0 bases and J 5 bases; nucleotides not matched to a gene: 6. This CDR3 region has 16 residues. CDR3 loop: CASSLGGTGGTGELFF. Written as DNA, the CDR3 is TGCGCCAGCAGCTTGGGAGGGACAGGTGGAACCGGGGAGCTGTTTTTT.

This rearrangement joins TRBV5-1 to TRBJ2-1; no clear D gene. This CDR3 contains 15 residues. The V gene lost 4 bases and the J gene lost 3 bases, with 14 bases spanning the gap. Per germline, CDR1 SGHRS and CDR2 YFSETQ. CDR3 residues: CASSLWQSSYNEQFF. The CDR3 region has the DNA TGCGCCAGCAGCCTATGGCAGTCTAGCTACAATGAGCAGTTCTTC.

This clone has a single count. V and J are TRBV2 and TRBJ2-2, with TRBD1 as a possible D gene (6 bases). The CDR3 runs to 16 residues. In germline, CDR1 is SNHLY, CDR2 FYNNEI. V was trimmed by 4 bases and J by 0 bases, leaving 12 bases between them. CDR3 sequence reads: CASSVTGSPNTGELFF. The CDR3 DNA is TGTGCCAGCAGTGTTACAGGGTCACCGAACACCGGGGAGCTGTTTTTT.

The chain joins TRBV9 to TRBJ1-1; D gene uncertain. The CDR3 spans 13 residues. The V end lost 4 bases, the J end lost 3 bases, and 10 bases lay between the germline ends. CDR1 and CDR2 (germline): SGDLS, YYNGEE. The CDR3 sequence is CASSPPRDTEAFF. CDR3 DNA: TGTGCCAGCAGCCCACCCCGAGACACTGAAGCTTTCTTT.

The chain's CDR3 is CASSLVVRSGGTEAFF. The CDR3 DNA follows: TGTGCCAGCAGCTTAGTCGTTCGGTCGGGAGGCACTGAAGCTTTCTTT. This sequence joins TRBV7-6 and TRBJ1-1; no clear D gene. Trimming shortened V by 1 base and J by 4 bases, and 16 bases separated the two germline ends. This CDR3 contains 16 residues. Germline V gives CDR1 SGHVS, CDR2 FNYEAQ.

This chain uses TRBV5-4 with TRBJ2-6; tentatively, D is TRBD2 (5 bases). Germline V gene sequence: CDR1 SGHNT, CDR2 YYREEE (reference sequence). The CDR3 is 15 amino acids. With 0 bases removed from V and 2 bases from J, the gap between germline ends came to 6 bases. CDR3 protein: CASSLEGAGANVLTF. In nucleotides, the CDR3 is TGTGCCAGCAGCTTGGAGGGAGCTGGGGCCAACGTCCTGACTTTC. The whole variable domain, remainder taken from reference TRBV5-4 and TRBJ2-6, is ETGVTQSPTHLIKTRGQQVTLRCSSQSGHNTVSWYQQALGQGPQFIFQYYREEENGRGNFPPRFSGLQFPNYSSELNVNALELDDSALYLCASSLEGAGANVLTFGAGSRLTVL.

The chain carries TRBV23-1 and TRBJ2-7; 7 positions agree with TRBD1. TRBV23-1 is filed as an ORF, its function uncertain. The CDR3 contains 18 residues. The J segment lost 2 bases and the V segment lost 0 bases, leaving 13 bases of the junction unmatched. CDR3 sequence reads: CASSQSGPVVTGPYEQYF. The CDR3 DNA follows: TGCGCCAGCAGTCAATCAGGGCCGGTGGTGACAGGGCCCTACGAGCAGTACTTC.

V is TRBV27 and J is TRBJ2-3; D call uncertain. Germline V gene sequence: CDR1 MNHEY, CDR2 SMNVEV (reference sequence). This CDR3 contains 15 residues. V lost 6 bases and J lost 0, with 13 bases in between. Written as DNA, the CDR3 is TGTGCCAGCAGCATTACACCGTCTAGCACAGATACGCAGTATTTT. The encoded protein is CASSITPSSTDTQYF.

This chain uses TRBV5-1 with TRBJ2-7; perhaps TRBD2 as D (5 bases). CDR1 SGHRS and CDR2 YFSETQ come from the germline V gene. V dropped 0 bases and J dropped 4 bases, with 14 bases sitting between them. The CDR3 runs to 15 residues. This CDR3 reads CASSLEGDWGYEQYF. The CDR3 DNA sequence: TGCGCCAGCAGCTTGGAGGGAGATTGGGGATACGAGCAGTACTTC.

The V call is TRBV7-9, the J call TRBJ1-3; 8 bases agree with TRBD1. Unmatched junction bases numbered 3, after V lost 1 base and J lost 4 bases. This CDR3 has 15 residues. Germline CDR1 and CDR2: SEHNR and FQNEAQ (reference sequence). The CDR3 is CASSLEGTGGNTIYF. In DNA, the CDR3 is TGTGCCAGCAGCTTAGAGGGGACAGGAGGAAACACCATATATTTT. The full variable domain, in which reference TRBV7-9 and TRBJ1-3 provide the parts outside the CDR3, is DTGVSQNPRHKITKRGQNVTFRCDPISEHNRLYWYRQTLGQGPEFLTYFQNEAQLEKSRLLSDRFSAERPKGSFSTLEIQRTEQGDSAMYLCASSLEGTGGNTIYFGEGSWLTVV.

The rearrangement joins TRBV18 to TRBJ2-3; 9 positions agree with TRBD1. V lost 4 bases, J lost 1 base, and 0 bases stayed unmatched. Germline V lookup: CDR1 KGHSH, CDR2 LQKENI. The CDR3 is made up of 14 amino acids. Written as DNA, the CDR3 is TGTGCCAGCTCACGGACAGGGGGCACAGATACGCAGTATTTT. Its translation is CASSRTGGTDTQYF.

CDR3 DNA sequence: TGTGCCACCCTAGGGGTCTATGGCTACACCTTC. Encoded protein: CATLGVYGYTF. The rearrangement joins TRBV28 to TRBJ1-2, with D possibly TRBD1 on 5 matching bases. Germline V CDR1 and CDR2: MDHEN, SYDVKM. Trimming removed 10 bases at V and 4 bases at J, with 10 bases between. This CDR3 has 11 residues.

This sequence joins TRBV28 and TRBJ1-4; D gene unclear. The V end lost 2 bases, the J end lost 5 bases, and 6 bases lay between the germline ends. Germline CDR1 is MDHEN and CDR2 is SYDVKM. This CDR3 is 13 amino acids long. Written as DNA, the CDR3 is TGTGCCAGCAGTTTAATAGAGAATGAAAAACTGTTTTTT. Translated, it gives CASSLIENEKLFF.

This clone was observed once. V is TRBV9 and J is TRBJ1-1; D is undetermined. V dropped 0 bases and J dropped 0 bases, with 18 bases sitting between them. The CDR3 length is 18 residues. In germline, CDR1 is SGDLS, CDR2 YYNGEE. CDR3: CASSVGGPWGAMNTEAFF. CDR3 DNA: TGTGCCAGCAGCGTAGGCGGCCCATGGGGAGCCATGAACACTGAAGCTTTCTTT.

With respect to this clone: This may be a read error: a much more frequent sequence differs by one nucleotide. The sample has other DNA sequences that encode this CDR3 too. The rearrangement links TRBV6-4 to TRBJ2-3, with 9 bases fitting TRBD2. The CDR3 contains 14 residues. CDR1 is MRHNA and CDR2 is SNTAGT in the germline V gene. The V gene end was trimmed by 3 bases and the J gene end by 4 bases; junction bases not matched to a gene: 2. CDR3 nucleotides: TGTGCCAGCAGTGAGCGGGGGGGCCCAGATACGCAGTATTTT. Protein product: CASSERGGPDTQYF.

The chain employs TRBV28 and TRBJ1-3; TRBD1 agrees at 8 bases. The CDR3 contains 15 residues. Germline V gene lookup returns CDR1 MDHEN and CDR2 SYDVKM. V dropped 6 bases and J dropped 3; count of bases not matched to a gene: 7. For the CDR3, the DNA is TGTGCCAGCAGCCTGGACAGGGAGGTTGGAAACACCATATATTTT. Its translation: CASSLDREVGNTIYF. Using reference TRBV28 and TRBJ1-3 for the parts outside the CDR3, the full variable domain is DVKVTQSSRYLVKRTGEKVFLECVQDMDHENMFWYRQDPGLGLRLIYFSYDVKMKEKGDIPEGYSVSREKKERFSLILESASTNQTSMYLCASSLDREVGNTIYFGEGSWLTVV.

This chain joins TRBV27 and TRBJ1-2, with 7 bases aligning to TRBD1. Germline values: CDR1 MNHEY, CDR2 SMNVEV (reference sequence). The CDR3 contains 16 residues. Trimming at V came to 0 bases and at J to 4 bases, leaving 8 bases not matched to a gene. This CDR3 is CASSLSLMGQLYGYTF. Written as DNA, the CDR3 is TGTGCCAGCAGTTTATCCCTTATGGGACAGCTCTATGGCTACACCTTC.

CDR3 sequence reads: CASSPDDGGSSGYTF. The CDR3 region has the DNA TGTGCCAGCAGTCCGGATGACGGGGGATCGTCTGGCTACACCTTC. This sequence joins TRBV7-9 and TRBJ1-2; TRBD1 might be the D (5 bases). Germline V gives CDR1 SEHNR, CDR2 FQNEAQ (reference sequence). The V end lost 6 bases, the J end lost 7 bases, and 21 bases lay between the germline ends. This CDR3 is 15 amino acids long.

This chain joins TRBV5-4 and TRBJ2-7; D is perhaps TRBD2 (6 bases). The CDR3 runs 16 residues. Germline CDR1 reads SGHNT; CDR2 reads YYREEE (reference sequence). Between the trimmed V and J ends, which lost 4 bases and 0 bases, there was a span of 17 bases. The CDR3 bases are TGTGCCAGCAGCACCCCAGCGGGTGAGAACTCCTACGAGCAGTACTTC. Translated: CASSTPAGENSYEQYF.

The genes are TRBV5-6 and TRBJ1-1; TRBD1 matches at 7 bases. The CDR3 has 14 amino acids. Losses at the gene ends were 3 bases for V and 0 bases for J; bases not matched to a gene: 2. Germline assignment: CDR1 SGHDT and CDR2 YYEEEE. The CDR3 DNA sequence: TGTGCCAGCAGCTCGACAGGGTTGAACACTGAAGCTTTCTTT. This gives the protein CASSSTGLNTEAFF. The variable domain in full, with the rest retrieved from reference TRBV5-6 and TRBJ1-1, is DAGVTQSPTHLIKTRGQQVTLRCSPKSGHDTVSWYQQALGQGPQFIFQYYEEEERQRGNFPDRFSGHQFPNYSSELNVNALLLGDSALYLCASSSTGLNTEAFFGQGTRLTVV.

CDR3 in DNA: TGCGCCAGCAGCTGGTGGTCTATGAACACCGGGGAGCTGTTTTTT. It is translated as CASSWWSMNTGELFF. The chain combines TRBV5-1 with TRBJ2-2; the D is unclear. The V gene's germline CDR1 is SGHRS and CDR2 YFSETQ. The CDR3 length is 15 residues. Trimming left V 3 bases short and J 1 base short, with 10 bases between.

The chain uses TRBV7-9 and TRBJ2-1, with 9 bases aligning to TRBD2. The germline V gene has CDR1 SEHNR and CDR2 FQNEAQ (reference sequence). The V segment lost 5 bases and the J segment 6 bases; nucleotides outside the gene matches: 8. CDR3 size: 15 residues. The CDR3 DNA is TGTGCCAGCAGCCCAGCGGGGGGTCCCAGCAATGAGCAGTTCTTC. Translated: CASSPAGGPSNEQFF.